The 17 T cell receptor beta chains below all came from one sample that was sequenced in a study of technical replicates of blood from several donors. Only in-frame clones appear in the TCRdb table, and some are missing; sequencing was by immunoSEQ multiplex PCR. This table holds roughly 81,000 clones, about 86% found once. Material: PBMCs. All receptors come from a human donor in good health. Some clones in this sample may be carry-over from other donors' samples.

The rearrangement links TRBV12-5 to TRBJ1-2; no definite D call. The CDR3 totals 15 residues. V lost 7 bases to trimming and J lost 5 bases, with 20 bases between them. Looked up from germline, CDR1 is LGHNT and CDR2 is FRNRAP. The CDR3 region is CASAPGGTTLYGYTF. CDR3 DNA sequence: TGTGCTAGTGCCCCGGGTGGAACCACCCTTTATGGCTACACCTTC. The full variable domain, rest sourced from reference TRBV12-5 and TRBJ1-2, is DARVTQTPRHKVTEMGQEVTMRCQPILGHNTVFWYRQTMMQGLELLAYFRNRAPLDDSGMPKDRFSAEMPDATLATLKIQPSEPRDSAVYFCASAPGGTTLYGYTFGSGTRLTVV.

The gene calls are TRBV19 and TRBJ2-7; the match to TRBD2 covers 10 bases. J lost 3 bases, V lost 5 bases, and 7 bases had no gene match. The CDR3 is 15 residues long. Germline CDR1 and CDR2: LNHDA and SQIVND (reference sequence). CDR3 sequence reads: CASSYWTSGIYEQYF. The CDR3 DNA is TGTGCCAGTAGTTATTGGACTAGCGGAATCTACGAGCAGTACTTC.

In its sample, this clone was seen a few times. One end of the junction fails to match germline, which may point to a read error. The chain recombines TRBV7-6 with TRBJ1-1; TRBD1 is a possible D gene (6 bases). Germline V gene sequence: CDR1 SGHVS, CDR2 FNYEAQ. There are 13 residues in the CDR3. In DNA form, the CDR3 reads TGTGCCAGCAGCCTAGCAGGGGACACTGAAGCTTTCTTT. It translates to CASSLAGDTEAFF.

The chain employs TRBV30 and TRBJ1-2, with D unclear. Trimming shortened V by 2 bases and J by 5 bases, and 6 bases separated the two germline ends. Germline CDR1 is GTSNPN and CDR2 is SVGIG (reference sequence). The CDR3 is 11 amino acids. The chain's CDR3 is CAWSQAYGYTF. The CDR3 bases are TGTGCCTGGAGTCAAGCTTATGGCTACACCTTC.

This clone was found a few times. This CDR3 is also generated by other DNA sequences in the sample. The chain joins TRBV6-5 to TRBJ1-5, with D possibly TRBD1 on 5 matching bases. Germline CDR1 is MNHEY and CDR2 is SVGAGI. The CDR3 is made up of 13 amino acids. With 2 bases removed from V and 7 bases from J, the gap between germline ends came to 9 bases. The CDR3 here is CASSYGGNQPQHF. CDR3 nucleotides: TGTGCCAGCAGTTACGGGGGGAACCAGCCCCAGCATTTT.

The V gene is TRBV28, the J gene TRBJ1-2, with D possibly TRBD1 on 5 matching bases. The CDR3 sequence is 14 residues long. Trimming took 2 bases from V and 4 from J, leaving 11 bases between them. Germline CDR1 MDHEN, CDR2 SYDVKM. The CDR3 reads CASSLVTDSYGYTF. The CDR3 coding sequence is TGTGCCAGCAGTTTAGTGACAGACAGCTATGGCTACACCTTC.

The chain recombines TRBV7-2 with TRBJ1-5, with D unclear. Germline lookup yields CDR1 SGHTA and CDR2 FQGNSA. CDR3 length: 15 residues. Trimming took 0 bases from V and 0 from J, leaving 6 bases between them. The CDR3 loop reads CASSLAVYSNQPQHF. CDR3 DNA sequence: TGTGCCAGCAGCTTAGCTGTGTATAGCAATCAGCCCCAGCATTTT.

Note on this clone: Other DNA sequences in this sample translate to the same CDR3. This chain connects TRBV30 to TRBJ2-1; 7 positions match TRBD2. In germline, CDR1 is GTSNPN, CDR2 SVGIG (reference sequence). The CDR3 has 12 residues. The trim removed 3 bases at V and 7 bases at J, leaving 3 bases unmatched. The CDR3, as DNA: TGTGCCTGGAGCTGGGGGGGAAATGAGCAGTTCTTC. Protein sequence: CAWSWGGNEQFF. Filled out from reference TRBV30 and TRBJ2-1, the complete variable domain reads SQTIHQWPATLVQPVGSPLSLECTVEGTSNPNLYWYRQAAGRGLQLLFYSVGIGQISSEVPQNLSASRPQDRQFILSSKKLLLSDSGFYLCAWSWGGNEQFFGPGTRLTVL.

The genes are TRBV2 and TRBJ1-4; 9 bases align to TRBD1. Losses at the gene ends were 6 bases for V and 7 bases for J; bases not matched to a gene: 12. There are 16 residues in the CDR3. Germline CDR1 SNHLY, CDR2 FYNNEI. The CDR3 DNA reads as TGTGCCAGCAGGGAACCTACAGGGGGCTATGGTGAAAAACTGTTTTTT. This sequence encodes CASREPTGGYGEKLFF.

The CDR3 region is CAWAGTWGEQYF. Written as DNA, the CDR3 is TGTGCCTGGGCGGGGACTTGGGGCGAGCAGTACTTC. The chain joins TRBV30 to TRBJ2-7, with a weak D call TRBD2 (6 bases). The ends were cut back, 5 bases at V and 6 bases at J, with 14 bases in the middle. Germline CDR1 is GTSNPN and CDR2 is SVGIG (reference sequence). The CDR3 has 12 residues.

The J gene is TRBJ2-1, the V gene TRBV4-1; the match to TRBD1 covers 9 bases. Germline lookup yields CDR1 MGHRA and CDR2 YSYEKL. The CDR3 sequence is 18 residues long. V lost 1 base and J lost 0; bases outside the gene matches: 7. DNA for the CDR3: TGCGCCAGCAGCCAAGGTGGTGGACAGGGGAGCTCCTACAATGAGCAGTTCTTC. Protein sequence: CASSQGGGQGSSYNEQFF.

The chain couples TRBV19 to TRBJ2-2; 11 bases line up with TRBD2. V dropped 6 bases and J dropped 5; count of bases not matched to a gene: 8. Germline CDR1 and CDR2: LNHDA and SQIVND (reference sequence). The CDR3 is made up of 16 amino acids. The CDR3 spells CASSALAGGGTGELFF. The CDR3 DNA sequence: TGTGCCAGTAGCGCCCTAGCGGGAGGAGGAACCGGGGAGCTGTTTTTT.

The chain couples TRBV13 to TRBJ2-3, with 7 bases aligning to TRBD1. This CDR3 is 15 amino acids long. Germline loops: CDR1 PRHDT, CDR2 FYEKMQ (reference sequence). V dropped 5 bases and J dropped 4; count of bases not matched to a gene: 9. CDR3 loop: CASSRNRQGPDTQYF. DNA of the CDR3: TGTGCCAGCAGCCGTAATAGACAGGGACCAGATACGCAGTATTTT.

The rearrangement links TRBV9 to TRBJ2-1; TRBD2 aligns across 9 bases. The CDR3 sequence is 15 residues long. Germline V gene sequence: CDR1 SGDLS, CDR2 YYNGEE. Trimming at V came to 3 bases and at J to 7 bases, leaving 8 bases not matched to a gene. CDR3 protein: CASSDGGLAWNEQFF. In DNA form, the CDR3 reads TGTGCCAGCAGCGACGGGGGACTAGCTTGGAATGAGCAGTTCTTC.

This sequence joins TRBV5-6 and TRBJ1-5, with D unclear. The V gene's germline CDR1 is SGHDT and CDR2 YYEEEE. This CDR3 spans 17 amino acids. Trimming took 10 bases from V and 1 from J, leaving 24 bases between them. CDR3 DNA: TGTGCCGAGTCGGGTCAAGCGTCTGGAGAGAGCAATCAGCCCCAGCATTTT. Its protein is CAESGQASGESNQPQHF.

The chain combines TRBV6-5 with TRBJ1-1, with D perhaps TRBD1 (5 bases). Germline V CDR1 and CDR2: MNHEY, SVGAGI. The CDR3 length is 14 residues. V lost 0 bases and J 7 bases, leaving 12 bases between the germline ends. The CDR3 sequence is CASSYSFGGVEAFF. The CDR3 region has the DNA TGTGCCAGCAGTTACTCGTTTGGGGGGGTTGAAGCTTTCTTT.

V usage is TRBV4-3 and J usage is TRBJ2-7, with D perhaps TRBD2 (5 bases). The germline gives CDR1 LGHNA, CDR2 YSLEER. This CDR3 comprises 13 residues. The germline V and J ends were trimmed by 8 bases and 5 bases, with 16 bases remaining between them. CDR3 coding DNA: TGCGCCAGCGACCCCGGGAAGATCAACGAGCAGTACTTC. This gives the protein CASDPGKINEQYF.